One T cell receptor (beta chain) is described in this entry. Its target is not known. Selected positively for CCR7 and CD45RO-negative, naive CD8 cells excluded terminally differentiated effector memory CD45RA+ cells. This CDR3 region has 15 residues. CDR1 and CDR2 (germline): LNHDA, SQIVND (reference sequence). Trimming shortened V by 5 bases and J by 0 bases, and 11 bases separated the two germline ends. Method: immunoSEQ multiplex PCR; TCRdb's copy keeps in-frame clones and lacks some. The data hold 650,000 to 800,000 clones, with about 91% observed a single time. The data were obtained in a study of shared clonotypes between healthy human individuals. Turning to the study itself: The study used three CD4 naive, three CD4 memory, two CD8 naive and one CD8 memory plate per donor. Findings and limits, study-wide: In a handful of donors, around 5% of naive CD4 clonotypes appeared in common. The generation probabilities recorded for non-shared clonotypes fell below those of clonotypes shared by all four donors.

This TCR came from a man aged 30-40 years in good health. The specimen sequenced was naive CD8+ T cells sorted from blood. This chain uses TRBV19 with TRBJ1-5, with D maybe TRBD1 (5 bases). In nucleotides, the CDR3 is TGTGCCAGTAGTGTCGGGACTGTTAGCAATCAGCCCCAGCATTTT. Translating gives CASSVGTVSNQPQHF.